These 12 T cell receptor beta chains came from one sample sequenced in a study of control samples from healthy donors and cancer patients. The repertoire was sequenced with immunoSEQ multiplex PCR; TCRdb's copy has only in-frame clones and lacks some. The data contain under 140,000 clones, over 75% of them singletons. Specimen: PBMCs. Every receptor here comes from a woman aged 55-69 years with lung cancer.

CDR3 nucleotides: TGTGCCAGCAGTTTTCGAGGGGGCAGGAACACTGAAGCTTTCTTT. As protein: CASSFRGGRNTEAFF. The chain is built from TRBV28 and TRBJ1-1; 7 bases are shared with TRBD1. This CDR3 is built from 15 residues. V lost 3 bases to trimming and J lost 1 base; unmatched junction nucleotides: 5. Germline V gene lookup returns CDR1 MDHEN and CDR2 SYDVKM.

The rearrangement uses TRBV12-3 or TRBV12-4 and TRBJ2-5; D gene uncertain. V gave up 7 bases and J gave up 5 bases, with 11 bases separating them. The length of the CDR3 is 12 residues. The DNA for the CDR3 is TGTGCCAGCACGCCGTCGGGTGAGACCCAGTACTTC. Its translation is CASTPSGETQYF.

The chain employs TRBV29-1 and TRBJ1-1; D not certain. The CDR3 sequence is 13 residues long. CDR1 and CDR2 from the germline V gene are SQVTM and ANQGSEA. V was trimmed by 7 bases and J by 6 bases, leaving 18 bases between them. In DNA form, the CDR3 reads TGCAGCGCGTCCCCTCGGCTTTTGCCTGAAGCTTTCTTT. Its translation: CSASPRLLPEAFF.

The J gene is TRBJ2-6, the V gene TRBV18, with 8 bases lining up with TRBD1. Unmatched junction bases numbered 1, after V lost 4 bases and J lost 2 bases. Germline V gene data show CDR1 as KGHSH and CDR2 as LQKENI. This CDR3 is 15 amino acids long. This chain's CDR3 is CASSQDRAGANVLTF. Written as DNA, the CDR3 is TGTGCCAGCTCACAGGACAGGGCTGGGGCCAACGTCCTGACTTTC.

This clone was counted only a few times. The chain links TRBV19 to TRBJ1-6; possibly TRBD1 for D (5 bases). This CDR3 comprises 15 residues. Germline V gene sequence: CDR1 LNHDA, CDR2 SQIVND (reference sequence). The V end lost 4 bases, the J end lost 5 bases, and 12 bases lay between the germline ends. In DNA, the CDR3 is TGTGCCAGTAGTACCGGGACCGTAGATAATTCACCCCTCCACTTT. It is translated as CASSTGTVDNSPLHF.

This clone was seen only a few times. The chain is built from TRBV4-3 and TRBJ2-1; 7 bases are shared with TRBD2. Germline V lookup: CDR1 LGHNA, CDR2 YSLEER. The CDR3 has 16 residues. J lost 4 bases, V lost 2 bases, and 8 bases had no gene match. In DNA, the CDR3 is TGCGCCAGCAGCCAAAGCGGGACGCGGATGTACAATGAGCAGTTCTTC. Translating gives CASSQSGTRMYNEQFF.

The CDR3 protein is CAYETSGTDTQYF. The CDR3 region has the DNA TGTGCTTATGAGACCTCGGGAACAGATACGCAGTATTTT. V usage is TRBV30 and J usage is TRBJ2-3, with TRBD2 as a possible D gene (5 bases). CDR1 is GTSNPN, CDR2 SVGIG, per germline (reference sequence). The CDR3 has 13 amino acids.

CDR3 sequence: CASSLTGGRSPLHF. CDR3 nucleotides: TGCGCCAGCAGCTTGACAGGGGGAAGATCACCCCTCCACTTT. This chain joins TRBV5-1 and TRBJ1-6; TRBD1 aligns across 8 bases. The CDR3 loop spans 14 amino acids. Germline values: CDR1 SGHRS, CDR2 YFSETQ. The V gene end was trimmed by 1 base and the J gene end by 10 bases; junction bases not matched to a gene: 4.

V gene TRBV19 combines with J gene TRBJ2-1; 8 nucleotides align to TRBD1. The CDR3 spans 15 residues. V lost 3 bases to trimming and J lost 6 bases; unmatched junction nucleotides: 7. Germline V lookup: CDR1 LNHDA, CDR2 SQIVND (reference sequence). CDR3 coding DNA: TGTGCCAGTAGTATCGACAGGGGTCAGGCCAATGAGCAGTTCTTC. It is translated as CASSIDRGQANEQFF.

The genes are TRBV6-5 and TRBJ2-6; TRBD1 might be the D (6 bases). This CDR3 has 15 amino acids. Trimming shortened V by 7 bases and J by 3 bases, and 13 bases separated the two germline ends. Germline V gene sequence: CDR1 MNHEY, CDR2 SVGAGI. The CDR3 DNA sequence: TGTGCCAGCATCATGGGGGCGGATGGGGCCAACGTCCTGACTTTC. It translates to CASIMGADGANVLTF.

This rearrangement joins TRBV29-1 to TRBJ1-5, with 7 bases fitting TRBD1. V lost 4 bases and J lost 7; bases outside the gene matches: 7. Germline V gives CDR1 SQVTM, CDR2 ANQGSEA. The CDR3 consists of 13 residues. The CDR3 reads CSVGEGAEQPQHF. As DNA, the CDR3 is TGCAGCGTTGGTGAGGGGGCGGAACAGCCCCAGCATTTT. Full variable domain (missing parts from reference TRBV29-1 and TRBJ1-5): SAVISQKPSRDICQRGTSLTIQCQVDSQVTMMFWYRQQPGQSLTLIATANQGSEATYESGFVIDKFPISRPNLTFSTLTVSNMSPEDSSIYLCSVGEGAEQPQHFGDGTRLSIL.

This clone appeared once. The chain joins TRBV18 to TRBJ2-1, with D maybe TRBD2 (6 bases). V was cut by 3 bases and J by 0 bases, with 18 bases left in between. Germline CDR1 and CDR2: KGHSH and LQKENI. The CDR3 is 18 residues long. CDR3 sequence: CASSPPGLGYTSYNEQFF. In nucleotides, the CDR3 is TGTGCCAGCTCACCCCCGGGACTGGGTTATACCTCCTACAATGAGCAGTTCTTC.